This T cell receptor (beta chain) was sequenced during a study of cytomegalovirus exposure and HLA in healthy donors. The overall study: Early on, a data release was issued that held about 85 million unique TCRs from HLA-typed donors.

Turning to this clone: What it recognizes is unknown.

This CDR3 contains 13 residues. Trimming cost V 4 bases and J 3 bases, with 10 bases left between them. Germline V gene sequence: CDR1 MNHNS, CDR2 SASEGT. Points from the study as a whole: Productive status was seen about 90% or about 30% of the time for most TCR beta V segments in an earlier analysis.

Amplification used 60 Vbeta primers and 13 Jbeta primers. Sequencing used immunoSEQ multiplex PCR; TCRdb keeps in-frame clones, though not all of them. The profile shows 100,000 or so clones, about 80% of them singletons. This chain joins TRBV6-1 and TRBJ2-7; D might be TRBD1 (5 bases). The TCR was taken from a female donor in good health and CMV-seronegative. Source material: PBMCs. CDR3 nucleotide sequence: TGTGCCAGCAGTGCCATGACAGACTACGAGCAGTACTTC. Encoded protein: CASSAMTDYEQYF.